Shown below are 20 T cell receptor beta chains from a single sample sequenced in a study of breast tumors, draining lymph nodes, adjacent tissues. Samples came from axillary lymph nodes draining the breast cancer. TCRdb redid the calling of the multiplex PCR reads with MiXCR, one entry per CDR3 protein. The data show 83,000 or so distinct CDR3 sequences, with approximately 19% seen just once and around 2.5% held by the top ten. Input material: axillary lymph node tissue. The origin of the receptors is a female donor with breast cancer. Some clones in this sample may be carry-over from other donors' samples.

The chain is built from TRBV20-1 and TRBJ2-7; 9 nucleotides match TRBD1. This CDR3 region has 14 residues. Germline CDR1 DFQATT, CDR2 SNEGSKA (reference sequence). The trim removed 3 bases at V and 0 bases at J, leaving 3 bases unmatched. The CDR3 DNA is TGCAGTGCTAGTTGGGGACAGGGCTCCTACGAGCAGTACTTC. Its protein is CSASWGQGSYEQYF.

On this clonotype itself: A much larger clone differs from this one at a single base, so this may be a read error. The rearrangement links TRBV19 to TRBJ2-1; D may be TRBD2 (7 bases). Germline CDR1 reads LNHDA; CDR2 reads SQIVND (reference sequence). The CDR3 is 14 amino acids. The chain's CDR3 is CASSWGGGHNVQFF. The DNA for the CDR3 is TGTGCCAGTAGTTGGGGGGGCGGTCACAATGTGCAGTTCTTC.

This clonotype was counted at least ten times. This chain's CDR3 is CASSFTDTQYF. The CDR3 DNA is TGTGCCAGCAGCTTCACAGATACGCAGTATTTT. The chain joins TRBV7-2 to TRBJ2-3; no firm D call. Germline CDR1 is SGHTA and CDR2 is FQGNSA. CDR3 length equals 11 residues. V lost 3 bases and J lost 2, with 0 bases in between.

This clonotype was observed at least ten times. The chain joins TRBV20-1 to TRBJ2-1; 12 bases agree with TRBD2. The CDR3 runs to 17 residues. V gave up 4 bases and J gave up 0 bases; unmatched junction bases: 7. Germline V gene sequence: CDR1 DFQATT, CDR2 SNEGSKA (reference sequence). CDR3 DNA sequence: TGCAGTGCTACCGGGACTAGCGGGCCTGTCTCCTACAATGAGCAGTTCTTC. It is translated as CSATGTSGPVSYNEQFF.

This clonotype was detected many times. This chain connects TRBV12-3 or TRBV12-4 to TRBJ1-6; 7 bases are a match to TRBD1. V dropped 5 bases and J dropped 16; count of bases not matched to a gene: 5. This CDR3 spans 11 amino acids. CDR3 in amino acids: CASSLRGGLHF. In nucleotides, the CDR3 is TGTGCCAGCAGTCTCAGGGGGGGGCTCCACTTT.

This clonotype was observed a handful of times. This could be a read error, since a much larger clone is one nucleotide away. The rearrangement joins TRBV11-2 to TRBJ2-7, with D perhaps being TRBD1 or TRBD2 (6 bases each). The germline V gene has CDR1 SGHAT and CDR2 FQNNGV. This CDR3 contains 14 residues. In DNA form, the CDR3 reads TGTGCCAGCAGCCCCGAGAGGGGGGCCTACGAGCGGTACTTC. Amino acids: CASSPERGAYERYF.

As to this clonotype: Possible read error: a much larger clone is one base away. The gene calls are TRBV11-3 and TRBJ1-6; TRBD1 aligns across 8 bases. There are 17 residues in the CDR3. The germline V gene encodes CDR1 SGHNT and CDR2 YENEEA. The CDR3 DNA follows: TGTGCCGGCAGCCCCGGGACAGGCGAACGTTATAATTCACCCCTCCACTTT. Its translation: CAGSPGTGERYNSPLHF.

Many counts were recorded for this clonotype. This chain joins TRBV11-2 and TRBJ2-7; a weak D match, TRBD2 (7 bases). The CDR3 totals 14 residues. The germline CDR1 and CDR2 sequences are SGHAT and FQNNGV. V was shortened by 6 bases and J by 2 bases, with 14 bases between the two germline ends. The CDR3: CASRPEGGTYEQYF. In DNA form, the CDR3 reads TGTGCCAGCAGACCAGAGGGGGGGACCTACGAGCAGTACTTC.

Of note for this clonotype: One end of the junction fails to match germline, which may point to a read error. V usage is TRBV10-3 and J usage is TRBJ2-7; maybe TRBD2 (6 bases). The CDR3 is made up of 14 amino acids. Per germline, CDR1 ENHRY and CDR2 SYGVKD. CDR3 in DNA: TGTGCCATCAGTGAGGGAGGGCTCGACTACGAGCAGCACTTC. The encoded protein is CAISEGGLDYEQHF.

Comments on this clonotype: A read error may explain this, as a much larger clone is one base away. This rearrangement joins TRBV6-2 or TRBV6-3 to TRBJ2-7; 14 positions agree with TRBD2. The CDR3 is 16 amino acids. CDR1 is MNHEY and CDR2 is SVGEGT in the germline V gene. Unmatched junction bases numbered 7, after V lost 6 bases and J lost 3 bases. The CDR3 loop is CASSLGTSGSVYEQYF. The CDR3 DNA is TGTGCCAGCAGCTTAGGGACTAGCGGGAGTGTCTACGAGCAGTACTTC.

This clonotype was counted at least ten times. The chain employs TRBV5-1 and TRBJ1-2; 10 bases fit TRBD1. Germline trimming cut 2 bases from V and 3 bases from J; bases unmatched to any gene: 7. The germline V gene encodes CDR1 SGHRS and CDR2 YFSETQ. The CDR3 runs to 16 residues. CDR3 region: CASSLTGTGVDYGYTF. CDR3 in DNA: TGCGCCAGCAGCTTAACCGGGACAGGGGTCGACTATGGCTACACCTTC.

Ten or more counts support this clonotype. CDR3 nucleotides: TGTGCCAGCAGTCAGAGGGATGGCTACACCTTC. Amino acids: CASSQRDGYTF. The chain combines TRBV6-6 with TRBJ1-2; unclear D gene. The germline gives CDR1 MNHNY, CDR2 SVGAGI (reference sequence). This CDR3 is built from 11 residues. Trimming pared 5 bases from V and 6 bases from J, leaving 7 bases between.

This clonotype has ten or more counts. V is TRBV11-3 and J is TRBJ2-2, with D perhaps matching TRBD2 (5 bases). V shed 1 base and J shed 11 bases, with 11 bases lying between them. From germline, CDR1 is SGHNT and CDR2 YENEEA. This CDR3 has 13 amino acids. The CDR3 region is CASSLGEGRELFF. The CDR3 DNA is TGTGCCAGCAGCTTAGGCGAGGGCAGAGAGCTGTTTTTT.

This clonotype has a count of ten or more. The J gene is TRBJ2-7, the V gene TRBV4-2, with 8 nucleotides matching TRBD2. This CDR3 spans 19 amino acids. Unmatched junction bases numbered 18, after V lost 0 bases and J lost 5 bases. The germline gives CDR1 LGHNA, CDR2 YNFKEQ. The CDR3 region is CASSQDRWSSGIGVDEQYF. CDR3 DNA sequence: TGTGCCAGCAGCCAAGATCGGTGGAGTAGCGGGATTGGGGTGGACGAGCAGTACTTC.

This clonotype was seen at least ten times. The J gene is TRBJ1-2, the V gene TRBV27, with 8 bases identical to TRBD1. J gave up 6 bases and V 8 bases, and 8 bases lay outside the gene matches. The CDR3 consists of 13 residues. The germline V gene has CDR1 MNHEY and CDR2 SMNVEV (reference sequence). DNA of the CDR3: TGTGCCAGCCCAAAAAAGACAGGGGATGGCTACACCTTC. Protein sequence: CASPKKTGDGYTF.

There are many counts of this clonotype. The chain links TRBV6-2 or TRBV6-3 to TRBJ1-2, with 7 bases matching TRBD1. V lost 2 bases, J lost 4 bases, and 4 bases stayed unmatched. Germline assignment: CDR1 MNHEY and CDR2 SVGEGT. The CDR3 has 14 amino acids. The CDR3 is CASSYPGTVYGYTF. DNA of the CDR3: TGTGCCAGCAGTTACCCCGGGACAGTCTATGGCTACACCTTC.

V usage is TRBV6-2 or TRBV6-3 and J usage is TRBJ2-7; 7 bases agree with TRBD1. Germline V gene data show CDR1 as MNHEY and CDR2 as SVGEGT. V was clipped by 6 bases and J by 2 bases; unmatched bases: 7. The CDR3 runs to 14 residues. The CDR3 DNA is TGTGCCAGCAGAACCGGGACAGTTACCTACGAGCAGTACTTC. It is translated as CASRTGTVTYEQYF.

This clonotype has at least ten counts. The chain is built from TRBV7-8 and TRBJ1-6; 9 nucleotides agree with TRBD1. Germline-derived CDR1 and CDR2 are SGHVS and FQNEAQ. The CDR3 totals 15 residues. J was trimmed by 10 bases and V by 5 bases; bases with no gene match: 9. Here the CDR3 reads CASSPPGTGMSPLHF. The CDR3 DNA reads as TGTGCCAGCAGCCCACCCGGGACAGGGATGTCACCCCTCCACTTT.

Comment on this clonotype: A read error is possible here, since a much larger clone lies one base away. The chain employs TRBV2 and TRBJ2-2, with 8 bases aligning to TRBD2. Germline V gene data show CDR1 as SNHLY and CDR2 as FYNNEI. The CDR3 contains 13 residues. Here the CDR3 reads CASRAGGDGELLF. The CDR3 DNA reads as TGTGCCAGCCGGGCGGGGGGAGACGGGGAGCTGCTTTTT.

At least ten counts were recorded for this clonotype. This sequence joins TRBV20-1 and TRBJ2-3, with a tentative D call TRBD1 (5 bases). This CDR3 has 19 amino acids. V was pared by 1 base and J by 4 bases, with 27 bases between. Germline CDR1 reads DFQATT; CDR2 reads SNEGSKA (reference sequence). The CDR3 nucleotides are TGCAGTGCTAGAGGGTTCGGTGGCGAACAGGCCGAGGTATCAGATACGCAGTATTTT. Its translation: CSARGFGGEQAEVSDTQYF.